This T cell receptor beta chain emerged from a study of shared clonotypes between healthy human individuals. Concerning this clone: Its antigen remains unidentified.

This CDR3 comprises 14 residues. Germline assignment: CDR1 LNHDA and CDR2 SQIVND (reference sequence). V dropped 6 bases and J dropped 6; count of bases not matched to a gene: 5. Points from the study as a whole: It was the few donors that limited the genetic and exposure-history diversity represented. Clonotypes shared by all four sorted-subset donors had higher generation probabilities than non-shared clonotypes.

Repertoires were generated with immunoSEQ multiplex PCR, while TCRdb's copy carries only in-frame clones and drops some. The sample has some 2,400,000 clones, approximately 96% seen once. It was into CD45RA+ naive and CD45RA-negative memory subsets that the CD4+ cells were split. This rearrangement joins TRBV19 to TRBJ2-4; TRBD1 agrees at 10 bases. Material for sequencing was naive CD4+ T cells sorted from blood. Subset: CD45RA+ positively selected. This TCR derives from a man aged 18 to 30 in good health. The CDR3 sequence: CASSNGQGGNIQYF. The CDR3 nucleotides read TGTGCCAGTAGCAACGGACAGGGGGGAAACATTCAGTACTTC.